This is a list of T cell receptor beta chains from one sample in a study of blood T cell repertoires in COVID-19. Data came from immunoSEQ multiplex PCR; TCRdb stores just in-frame clones and leaves some out. Altogether roughly 290,000 clones are present, about 89% being singletons, with the ten largest covering around 0.8%. The source material was peripheral blood. These receptors came from a man aged 30-40 years with acute or convalescent COVID-19. Each CDR3 is given with its conserved first and last residue. D genes are given only for firm matches. Clone size appears in some rows only: once, few, many, or a class for an expanded clone.

j_call v_call clone_size d_call cdr3_nt cdr3_aa
TRBJ1-5 TRBV5-5 - - TGTGCCAGCAGCTTGAGCCAGGGCTTGTTTCAGCCCCAGCATTTT CASSLSQGLFQPQHF
TRBJ1-6 TRBV5-1 few - TGCGCCAGCAGCACCGGACAGCTATATAATTCACCCCTCCACTTT CASSTGQLYNSPLHF
TRBJ1-1 TRBV15 - - TGTGCCACCAGCAGAGCCGGGGTTTATAGAAGCACTGAAGCTTTCTTT CATSRAGVYRSTEAFF
TRBJ1-2 TRBV5-5 - TRBD1 TGTGCCAGCAGCCCCGACAGGGCGGACTATGGCTACACCTTC CASSPDRADYGYTF
TRBJ2-1 TRBV9 - TRBD2 TGTGCCAGCAGCACCCCGACTAGCGGGAGGTGGAACAATGAGCAGTTCTTC CASSTPTSGRWNNEQFF
TRBJ2-7 TRBV29-1 - - TGCAGCGTTGGGCGGGTGTACGAGCAGTACTTC CSVGRVYEQYF
TRBJ2-3 TRBV7-9 - TRBD2 TGTGCCAGCAGCTCAGTAATAGCGGGACTAACAGATACGCAGTATTTT CASSSVIAGLTDTQYF
TRBJ1-6 TRBV9 - - TGTGCCAGCAGCGTTGGAGGGAATTCACCCCTCCACTTT CASSVGGNSPLHF
TRBJ1-5 TRBV28 - TRBD1 TGTGCCAGCAGCTCTACGGGACAGGGGACGAGCAATCAGCCCCAGCATTTT CASSSTGQGTSNQPQHF
TRBJ1-1 TRBV6-4 few - TGTGCCAGCAGTGTGACTTCGAACACTGAAGCTTTCTTT CASSVTSNTEAFF
TRBJ1-2 TRBV28 - TRBD1 TGTGCCAGCAGTTGGACAGGAACTAACTATGGCTACACCTTC CASSWTGTNYGYTF
TRBJ2-5 TRBV7-3 - - TGTGCCAGCAGCTCGGGGGTCCAAGAGACCCAGTACTTC CASSSGVQETQYF
TRBJ2-7 TRBV29-1 - - TGCAGCGTCCAAGACAGCGAGCAGTACTTC CSVQDSEQYF
TRBJ2-3 TRBV6-5 - TRBD2 TGTGCCAGCAGTTCTGGAACGGGGGGGCCCGCAGATACGCAGTATTTT CASSSGTGGPADTQYF
TRBJ2-3 TRBV10-3 once - TGTGCCATCAGTGAGAGCTCAAGCCGAAGCACAGATACGCAGTATTTT CAISESSSRSTDTQYF
TRBJ1-2 TRBV28 - - TGTGCCAGCAGTTCGGCTCCCGGGGACTATGGCTACACCTTC CASSSAPGDYGYTF
TRBJ2-1 TRBV7-9 - TRBD1 TGTGCCAGCAGCTCCCCTGGACAGGGATCAAATGAGCAGTTCTTC CASSSPGQGSNEQFF
TRBJ1-2 TRBV23-1 - - TGCGCCAGCCCCCAACGTTGGGCAGGTGCGTACTATGGCTACACCTTC CASPQRWAGAYYGYTF
TRBJ2-3 TRBV29-1 - TRBD2 TGCAGCGGTAGCGGGAACGACAATACGCAGTATTTT CSGSGNDNTQYF
TRBJ2-7 TRBV4-1 - - TGCGCCAGCAGCCAACTCATAGGGGGGGGCTACGAGCAGTACTTC CASSQLIGGGYEQYF
TRBJ2-3 TRBV28 - TRBD1 TGTGCCAGCAGCCAGGCGGGGACAGGGGGCCCCTCAACGCAGTATTTT CASSQAGTGGPSTQYF
TRBJ1-2 TRBV15 - - TGTGCCACCAGCAGGAACCTAGGGGTCTCCTCCGCGCATGGCTACACCTTC CATSRNLGVSSAHGYTF
TRBJ2-1 TRBV18 - TRBD2 TGTGCCAGCTCACCGAAGCTAGCGGTAAACAATGAGCAGTTCTTC CASSPKLAVNNEQFF
TRBJ2-7 TRBV11-2 - TRBD2 TGTGCCAGCAGCTCTATAGCGGGGGGCCCAACCTACGAGCAGTACTTC CASSSIAGGPTYEQYF
TRBJ1-4 TRBV6-5 - - TGTGCCAGCAGCCCGGCGGGGGGGCCTAATGAAAAACTGTTTTTT CASSPAGGPNEKLFF
TRBJ2-7 TRBV18 - - TGTGCCAGCTCACCACCCCCGAGCTCCTACGAGCAGTACTTC CASSPPPSSYEQYF
TRBJ1-6 TRBV28 - - TGTGCCAGCAGTTCAGGGAGGTATAATTCACCCCTCCACTTT CASSSGRYNSPLHF
TRBJ2-1 TRBV14 - - TGTGCCAGCAGCCAGGCCGGGATTCCCACACCGTTCTTC CASSQAGIPTPFF
TRBJ2-1 TRBV5-1 - - TGCGCCAGCTCCCTGGGGGCTAGGTACAATGAGCAGTTCTTC CASSLGARYNEQFF